The present TCR beta chain was sequenced within a study of patients and donors after allogeneic stem cell transplantation. Trimming cost V 4 bases and J 7 bases; bases outside gene matches: 19. The CDR3 is 18 residues long. This clonotype has just a few counts. TCRdb processed the RT-PCR reads anew with MiXCR; each CDR3 protein has one entry. The repertoire holds about 200,000 distinct CDR3 sequences, with about 40% as singletons. The TCR was taken from a human donor who was either an allogeneic HSCT recipient or a stem cell or donor lymphocyte infusion donor (not recorded which). It is not recorded whose cells these are; they may come from a transplant donor. The chain has TRBV12-3 or TRBV12-4 and TRBJ1-2, with 9 bases identical to TRBD1. Sample: blood, either unsorted or a sorted T cell fraction (not recorded which). The CDR3: CASSSRGGQGPFTSGYTF. DNA for the CDR3: TGTGCCAGCAGTTCGAGGGGGGGACAGGGTCCGTTTACGAGTGGCTACACCTTC.